This TCR beta chain was sequenced for a study of blood T cell repertoires in COVID-19 (TCRdb year 2020). Background for the entire study: Samples covering the acute and convalescent phases of COVID-19 were provided by collaborators in the United States, Italy and Spain. The prospective study material was composed of cDNA or gDNA derived from T cells, B-cell-depleted T cells, or PBMCs. The dataset comprised deeply sampled blood TCRbeta repertoires from subjects exposed to, actively infected with, or recovered from COVID-19. The repertoires were made available in a free public database intended to serve as a resource for research on the immune response to SARS-CoV-2. Samples were obtained from the ongoing ImmuneRACE study (first 160 participants) and from approximately 1,200 subjects provided by 6 global collaborators. Sample metadata almost always included a de-identified subject ID, COVID-19 status, age in years and sex. Where available, HLA class I and class II types were taken from metadata supplied by the sample provider and were not determined by assay-based typing.

As concerns this clone: No cognate antigen has been identified for it. The sample holds no much larger clone one base away, and base qualities are not on file.

One collaborating source in Seattle enrolled patients while the patients were actively infected and followed the patients over time throughout the course of disease. Whole blood was collected in K2EDTA tubes by collaborating institutions according to the institutions' own protocols. For TCRbeta analysis, collaborators shipped samples in one of three forms: frozen whole blood, isolated PBMCs, or DNA extracted from either of those sample types. The paper's findings and limits, for the study overall: How much clinical and demographic metadata was included differed by source and by participant, and the metadata was provided uncurated.

The immunoSEQ Assay, a bias-controlled multiplex PCR, was used to amplify TCRbeta CDR3 regions from genomic DNA. The authors' analysis ran thus. The number of nucleated cells in each sample was estimated from the amplification of reference gene primers within the assay. To quantify the absolute abundance of each unique TCRbeta CDR3 rearrangement, sequence reads were collapsed and filtered. For each sample, productive Simpson clonality was calculated as the square root of Simpson's diversity index across productive rearrangements. Entries here come from immuneACCESS through TCRdb and include only in-frame sequences with V and J called. Some clones fail to appear in such tables; in the studies checked, an unresolved V gene covers under half of the shortfall, and the cause of the remainder is unknown. V and J calls plus clone size are reproduced from that table; the DNA served to infer D and trimming. The sample table lists approximately 120,000 clones, 80% to 95% of them with a count of one. Approximately 2% of the sample lies in the top ten.

There are 15 amino acids in the CDR3, from cysteine to phenylalanine inclusive. Solely the CDR3 DNA is kept, with 45 bases framed from the first base. The germline V gene supplies CDR1 KGHSH and CDR2 LQKENI. V and J are truncated by 3 bases and 7 bases respectively, leaving an intervening sequence of 13 bases. The chain is assembled from TRBV18 and TRBJ1-6, with TRBD1 as a weak D call on 6 bases. This clonotype originated in a man aged 50-60 years with COVID-19, enrolled during active disease. Sequenced material: peripheral blood. CDR3 region: CASSPQGFENSPLHF. In nucleotides, the sequence is TGTGCCAGCTCACCCCAGGGGTTTGAAAATTCACCCCTCCACTTT.